This T cell receptor (beta chain) is drawn from a study of T cell responses to AZD1222 COVID-19 vaccine (dated by TCRdb to 2020 to 2022). Background for the entire study: TCR sequencing was performed for roughly 240 trial participants, of whom about 210 were given two doses of AZD1222 and around 26 were given two doses of MenACWY control vaccine. Trial participants were enrolled by age into subgroups of 18-55, 56-69 and 70-plus years, and 148, 28 and 57 TCR-sequenced participants, respectively, were included in these subgroups. Results the study describes overall, beyond this receptor: After two AZD1222 doses, spike-specific TCR breadth and depth were significantly higher than at day 0 and than in MenACWY recipients. Because no day 14 peak-response samples were available, the repertoires could be characterized only after the peak T cell response. Participants were mostly white British and included more females than males, and it was suggested by the authors that clonal diversity may have been underestimated. Conclusions about previously exposed vaccinees were limited because only a handful of AZD1222 recipients were SARS-CoV-2 seropositive at baseline. Nearly half of unique spike-specific TCRs reportedly recognized epitopes outside regions mutated in the B.1.351 and B.1.1.7 variants. In the small 56-69-year group, the increase in depth fell short of significance, most likely because of low power. The vaccine-associated CD4 TCRs covered the entire spike protein, and the dominant responses fell in regions 160-218 and 743-854.

The sample's time point label, decoded: about 28 days (+/-7) after the second vaccine dose. AZD1222 recipients whose second dose came at about 4 weeks and those whose second dose came at about 12 weeks were combined into one group, since spike-specific TCR depth and breadth did not differ between the two schedules. Vaccinee samples came from UK trials COV001 and COV002, including a single-blind randomized controlled phase 2/3 trial of AZD1222 (ChAdOx1 nCoV-19) in healthy adults. Trial participant PBMC samples were collected at day 0 and day 28 after the second dose for TCRbeta chain sequencing. At the junction V is shortened by 6 bases and J by 4 bases, with 10 bases in between. The CDR3 runs 12 residues from the cysteine to the valine. The sequence is cut down to CDR3 DNA, 36 bases in frame from base 1. The germline V gene encodes CDR1 MDHEN and CDR2 SYDVKM. This clone came up a few times. The clone's antigen remains unknown. No base-level quality is on record; no much larger clone is a single base apart.

The CDR3 regions of human TCRbeta chains were analyzed by immunosequencing. Per the original workflow: TCRs in the repertoires were matched against a reference library of SARS-CoV-2-specific TCRs that had been generated with the MIRA antigen-specificity platform. Breadth was defined as the fraction of unique TCRs that were SARS-CoV-2-associated. Depth was defined as the fraction of total T cells that were SARS-CoV-2-associated. Using the MIRA data, every spike-specific TCR was mapped to the spike region that the TCR reacted to and assigned to either a CD4 or a CD8 class. Log10-transformed breadth and depth values were compared by one-way ANOVA with Sidak's multiple comparisons tests. TCRdb retrieved this table from immuneACCESS and kept in-frame rearrangements only. Not all clones are present; in checked studies, unresolved V genes account for under half, and no reason is known for the remainder. V, J and clone size derive from that table, while D and trimming were established from the DNA sequence. Present in this sample are under 150,000 clones, under 90% of which were seen just once. 1.6% of the sample goes to the ten largest clones.

This receptor was identified in an adult who received the AZD1222 COVID-19 vaccine. The sample consisted of peripheral blood, taken 28 days after the second AZD1222 dose. This chain joins TRBV28 to TRBJ2-7, and possibly TRBD1, on 5 matching bases. The CDR3 protein sequence reads: CASSKDRYEQYV. The base sequence is TGTGCCAGCAGCAAAGACAGATACGAGCAGTACGTC.